Listed below are T cell receptor beta chains from one sample, sequenced in a study of tumor and adjacent non-tumor tissue in lung cancer. TCRdb re-called the multiplex PCR reads through MiXCR, storing one row per CDR3 protein. The sample contains about 86,000 distinct CDR3 sequences, around 76% of which appear only once. Sequenced material: distant non-tumor lung tissue. The receptors stem from a woman between 50 and 59 years old with non-small cell lung cancer. Both conserved end residues are part of each CDR3. D genes are given only for firm matches. Only some rows state a clone size, as once, few, many or a class for expanded clones.

V	J	D	size	CDR3	DNA
TRBV11-2	TRBJ2-1	TRBD2	many	CASSLEAGAEQFF	TGTGCCAGCAGCTTAGAGGCGGGAGCTGAGCAGTTCTTC
TRBV4-1	TRBJ1-4	-	-	CASRQDRRDEKLFF	TGCGCCAGCAGGCAAGATAGGCGGGATGAGAAACTGTTTTTT
TRBV12-3/TRBV12-4	TRBJ2-7	TRBD1	many	CASSLRDRSSYEQYF	TGTGCCAGCAGTCTCCGGGACAGGAGCTCCTACGAGCAGTACTTC
TRBV10-3	TRBJ2-3	-	-	CAISDRADTDTQYF	TGTGCCATCAGTGACAGGGCGGACACAGATACGCAGTATTTC
TRBV6-5	TRBJ2-2	-	-	CVSSPHRTANTGKLFF	TGTGTCAGCAGTCCCCATAGGACCGCGAACACCGGGAAGTTGTTTTTT
TRBV18	TRBJ2-5	-	once	CASSQTSWETQYF	TGTGCCAGCTCACAGACAAGTTGGGAGACCCAGTACTTC
TRBV6-1	TRBJ2-4	-	-	CASSQLLTIAGRIAKNIQYF	TGTGCCAGCAGTCAATTATTGACCATAGCCGGACGTATAGCCAAAAACATTCAGTACTTC
TRBV10-1	TRBJ2-5	TRBD2	-	CASSDLSPRGKHQGTQYF	TGCGCCAGCAGTGATTTGTCGCCGCGGGGGAAACACCAAGGGACCCAGTACTTC
TRBV12-3/TRBV12-4	TRBJ2-7	TRBD1	-	CAGSTRTGGSYEQYF	TGTGCCGGCAGTACCAGGACAGGGGGCAGCTACGAGCAGTACTTC
TRBV24-1	TRBJ2-1	TRBD2	-	CATSDRDTSGSWNEQFF	TGTGCCACCAGTGACCGCGACACTAGCGGGAGCTGGAATGAGCAGTTCTTC
TRBV6-5	TRBJ1-4	-	-	CASYHLNPWGSNEKLFF	TGTGCCAGCTACCATCTTAATCCATGGGGCTCTAATGAAAAACTGTTTTTT
TRBV6-1	TRBJ2-1	-	-	CAGSETQLGGNEQFF	TGTGCCGGCAGTGAGACGCAACTTGGGGGCAATGAGCAGTTCTTC
TRBV29-1	TRBJ1-3	-	once	CSGRDNLTNTIYF	TGCAGCGGCCGTGATAATCTGACAAACACCATATATTTT
TRBV6-5	TRBJ1-2	-	-	CANSYGDGYTF	TGTGCCAATAGCTACGGCGATGGCTACACCTTC
TRBV7-9	TRBJ2-2	-	once	CASSLNPITRELFF	TGTGCCAGCAGCTTAAACCCGATCACCCGGGAGCTGTTTTTT
TRBV6-6	TRBJ2-1	TRBD2	-	CADSYSDPSGQYNEQFF	TGTGCCGACAGTTACTCGGATCCTAGCGGGCAGTACAATGAGCAGTTCTTC
TRBV29-1	TRBJ2-7	-	once	CILEDPSWRSYEQYF	TGCATCCTTGAAGATCCAAGCTGGAGGAGCTACGAGCAGTACTTC
TRBV6-5	TRBJ2-6	-	-	CPSSYGANILTF	TGTCCCAGCAGTTATGGGGCCAACATCCTGACTTTC
TRBV11-2	TRBJ1-1	-	-	CASSLGDPKGMNTEAFF	TGTGCCAGCAGCTTAGGCGACCCCAAAGGTATGAATACTGAAGCTTTCTTT
TRBV20-1	TRBJ2-7	-	-	CSARDSRDRYEEYF	TGCAGTGCTAGAGATTCACGGGATCGGTACGAAGAGTACTTC
TRBV20-1	TRBJ2-6	-	-	CSAGTRDGANVLIF	TGCAGTGCTGGTACCCGTGATGGGGCCAACGTCCTGATTTTC
TRBV6-4	TRBJ2-1	-	many	CASSDSAGVNNEQFF	TGTGCCAGCAGTGACTCGGCAGGGGTTAACAATGAGCAGTTCTTC
TRBV29-1	TRBJ2-5	-	-	CSVEDGSSEETQCF	TGCAGCGTTGAAGATGGGTCTAGCGAAGAGACCCAGTGTTTC
TRBV20-1	TRBJ2-3	-	-	CSAQKGLGESDTQYF	TGCAGTGCCCAGAAAGGGTTGGGAGAGTCAGATACGCAGTATTTT
TRBV5-1	TRBJ2-2	-	medium-sized	CASSLGQTPGELFF	TGCGCCAGCAGCCTCGGACAGACCCCCGGGGAGCTGTTTTTT
TRBV12-3/TRBV12-4	TRBJ2-7	TRBD1	-	CARRGQANEQYF	TGTGCCAGAAGGGGACAGGCCAATGAGCAGTACTTC
TRBV12-3/TRBV12-4	TRBJ2-5	-	many	CACSRDDPNQETQYF	TGTGCCTGCAGCCGTGACGACCCCAACCAAGAGACCCAGTACTTC
TRBV6-5	TRBJ1-1	TRBD1	medium-sized	CASRGPQALDEAFF	TGTGCCTCCAGGGGGCCCCAGGCCTTGGATGAAGCTTTCTTT
TRBV29-1	TRBJ2-3	-	-	CSVHVPTQYF	TGCAGCGTTCATGTCCCTACGCAGTATTTT
TRBV20-1	TRBJ2-7	-	-	CSADDPIPNEQYF	TGCAGTGCCGATGACCCTATCCCGAACGAGCAGTACTTC
TRBV11-3	TRBJ2-1	TRBD2	-	CASSGTSGSTYNEQLF	TGTGCCAGCAGCGGGACTAGTGGGAGTACATACAATGAGCAGTTATTC
TRBV28	TRBJ2-5	TRBD1	many	CASSKRQGQETQYF	TGTGCCAGCAGCAAGAGACAGGGCCAAGAGACCCAGTACTTC
TRBV30	TRBJ1-1	-	-	CPWSARPTLEAFF	TGTCCATGGAGTGCTAGGCCCACCCTTGAAGCTTTCTTT
TRBV11-2	TRBJ2-7	TRBD2	-	CTSSPRTSGGALWKQYF	TGTACCAGCAGCCCCCGGACTAGCGGAGGGGCATTGTGGAAGCAGTACTTC
TRBV11-1	TRBJ2-7	-	-	CASSFYAEMYF	TGTGCCAGCAGCTTTTATGCCGAGATGTACTTC
TRBV14	TRBJ2-1	TRBD1	once	CTGSQVGRGLRDEQFF	TGTACCGGCAGCCAAGTGGGAAGGGGGCTTCGCGATGAGCAGTTCTTC
TRBV6-5	TRBJ2-3	TRBD2	once	CANNVGLAGVPDTQYF	TGTGCCAACAATGTGGGACTAGCGGGAGTACCGGATACGCAGTATTTT
TRBV28	TRBJ2-7	-	-	CASGLLNYEQYF	TGTGCCAGCGGCCTGCTCAACTACGAGCAGTACTTC
TRBV11-2	TRBJ2-3	-	-	CASSVGLLTSTDTQCF	TGTGCCAGCAGCGTAGGGCTCCTAACTAGCACAGATACGCAGTGTTTT
TRBV5-4	TRBJ2-3	-	-	CASSFGSRQGSTDTQYF	TGTGCCAGCAGCTTCGGATCTCGGCAGGGTAGCACGGATACGCAGTATTTT
TRBV6-5	TRBJ2-1	TRBD2	-	CASCYSRISGIHNEQFF	TGTGCCAGCTGTTACTCGCGGATTAGCGGGATTCACAATGAGCAGTTCTTC
TRBV4-1	TRBJ1-2	TRBD1	-	CASSQERDRRGYTF	TGCGCCAGCAGCCAGGAGCGGGACAGGAGGGGCTACACCTTC
TRBV28	TRBJ1-5	TRBD1	-	CASTISKARGNQPQHF	TGTGCCAGCACCATCTCCAAGGCCAGGGGGAATCAGCCCCAGCATTTT
TRBV11-2	TRBJ2-3	-	once	CVSSLGSAETQYF	TGTGTCAGTAGCTTAGGGTCGGCGGAAACGCAGTATTTT
TRBV6-1	TRBJ2-2	-	once	CAGRDSDVGELLF	TGTGCCGGGCGGGACAGTGACGTCGGGGAGCTGCTTTTT
TRBV10-2	TRBJ2-7	-	-	CVSSVSALSYEQYF	TGCGTCAGCAGTGTGAGCGCCCTCTCCTACGAGCAGTACTTC
TRBV12-3/TRBV12-4	TRBJ2-2	TRBD1	-	CASSPRTGTSGELFF	TGTGCTAGCAGTCCGCGGACAGGGACAAGCGGGGAGCTGTTTTTT
TRBV4-1	TRBJ1-2	TRBD1	many	CASSQDRDRWGYTF	TGCGCCAGCAGCCAGGACCGGGACAGGTGGGGCTACACCTTC
TRBV28	TRBJ1-5	-	many	CASSLFGGNQPQHF	TGTGCCAGCAGTTTATTCGGGGGCAATCAGCCCCAGCATTTT
TRBV4-1	TRBJ2-1	-	-	CASSQKGEYEQFF	TGCGCCAGCAGCCAGAAGGGGGAGTATGAGCAGTTTTTC